This T cell receptor (beta chain) was retrieved from a study of immune evolution from preneoplasia to lung adenocarcinoma. Study-wide points: Later-stage lesions appeared to have more T cells, more diversity, less clonality.

After pathologic assessment, macro-dissection selected premalignant or tumor cells for extraction. Comments on this clone: Its matching antigen is unknown.

The CDR3 has 13 amino acids. V was pared by 5 bases and J by 4 bases, with 11 bases between. Looked up from germline, CDR1 is SGHVS and CDR2 is FQNEAQ. Using immunoSEQ multiplex PCR, the repertoire was profiled, and TCRdb retains in-frame clones only, with some absent. The table shows more than 9,000 clones, with around four fifths occurring only once. This sequence originates from a person aged 65-85 years with lung adenocarcinoma. The rearrangement links TRBV7-8 to TRBJ2-5; D perhaps matches TRBD2 (5 bases). Source material: FFPE minimally invasive lung adenocarcinoma tissue. The CDR3 DNA follows: TGTGCCAGCAGCCCCCACGAGGGAGAGACCCAGTACTTC. This gives the protein CASSPHEGETQYF.